This T cell receptor (beta chain) was retrieved from a study of glioma-infiltrating T cells after dendritic cell vaccination. Study-wide background: Patients had newly diagnosed or recurrent glioblastoma and received dendritic cell vaccines.

This table comes from immunoSEQ multiplex PCR, and its TCRdb copy is limited to in-frame clones, with some not included. This table holds about 82,000 clones, roughly 90% found once. The CDR3 has 15 amino acids. Unmatched junction bases numbered 1, after V lost 1 base and J lost 4 bases. Germline-derived CDR1 and CDR2 are SEHNR and FQNEAQ (reference sequence). The sequence was obtained from a human donor with glioblastoma. The sequences come from blood, collected before dendritic cell vaccination. The chain uses TRBV7-9 and TRBJ2-5; TRBD2 aligns across 12 bases. In DNA form, the CDR3 reads TGTGCCAGCAGCTTAGGGGGACTAGCGGGAGAGACCCAGTACTTC. Its protein is CASSLGGLAGETQYF.